This TCR beta chain was documented in a study of shared clonotypes between healthy human individuals. Study at large: The cohort comprised two women and a few men. Their ages spanned 18 to 49 years.

Clones were read by immunoSEQ multiplex PCR, and TCRdb kept only the in-frame ones, dropping some. The sample has some 2,500,000 clones; around 90% are singletons. Trimming removed 5 bases at V and 2 bases at J, with 7 bases between. In germline, CDR1 is SGHRS, CDR2 YFSETQ. The CDR3 spans 12 residues. The V gene is TRBV5-1, the J gene TRBJ2-5; perhaps TRBD2 as D (5 bases). This receptor was obtained from a man between 18 and 29 years old in good health. Some clones in this sample may be carry-over from other donors' samples. Material for sequencing was naive CD4+ T cells from PBMCs. Stated subset: CD45RA+ positively selected. The CDR3 sequence: CASRGLQETQYF. The DNA for the CDR3 is TGCGCCAGCAGAGGACTGCAAGAGACCCAGTACTTC.